The next 21 T cell receptor beta chains were all read from a single sample in a study of CD8+ T cells in alopecia areata (dated by TCRdb to 2016 to 2019). Library construction relied on the immunoSEQ multiplex PCR assay. For TCR sequencing, RNA was extracted from every sample and reverse transcribed into cDNA to serve as template. Not all clones reach the TCRdb copy of this immuneACCESS table, which keeps in-frame sequences only. Checked studies attribute under half of the gap to unresolved V genes and leave the rest unexplained. For this sample there are some 200,000 clones; less than 45% appear just once. Approximately 2.9% of the sample comes from the top ten. Read against the paper, the sample's treatment or condition label means: oral pan-JAK inhibitor, 5-10 mg twice daily. Specimen: CD4+ T cells sorted from blood, collected around week 37, from a patient treated with tofacitinib. The receptors originated from a human donor with alopecia areata.

The chain links TRBV5-4 to TRBJ2-3; unclear D gene. The CDR3 loop spans 13 amino acids. Germline V lookup: CDR1 SGHNT, CDR2 YYREEE (reference sequence). V lost 7 bases, J lost 1 base, and 10 bases lay in between. The CDR3 DNA reads TGTGCCAGCGGCCCGGTGGGCACAGATACGCAGTATTTT. Translating it yields CASGPVGTDTQYF.

This clone was counted between two and nine times. The chain carries TRBV7-9 and TRBJ1-2, with TRBD1 matching 9 bases. V shed 5 bases and J 7 bases; nucleotides not matched to a gene: 14. The germline gives CDR1 SEHNR, CDR2 FQNEAQ (reference sequence). The CDR3 runs to 16 residues. The CDR3 protein is CASSLNPGTGYGGYTF. For the CDR3, the DNA is TGTGCCAGCAGCCTAAACCCTGGGACAGGGTACGGTGGCTACACCTTC.

The chain has TRBV7-3 and TRBJ2-2; D gene uncertain. The CDR3 spans 15 residues. The germline V gene encodes CDR1 SGHTA and CDR2 FQGTGA. V was clipped by 8 bases and J by 5 bases, with 18 bases between them. Here the CDR3 reads CASARQQSGTGELFF. Here the CDR3 DNA reads TGTGCCAGCGCGCGGCAACAATCGGGTACCGGGGAGCTGTTTTTT.

This clone was counted between two and nine times. The rearrangement links TRBV30 to TRBJ1-2; D call uncertain. Germline V gene data show CDR1 as GTSNPN and CDR2 as SVGIG (reference sequence). Trimming removed 4 bases from V and 8 bases from J, with 14 bases in between. The CDR3 covers 12 residues. The chain's CDR3 is CAWKLGVRGYTF. The CDR3 coding sequence is TGTGCCTGGAAGTTGGGTGTGCGGGGCTACACCTTC.

This clone showed up just a few times. V is TRBV29-1 and J is TRBJ1-2, with D possibly TRBD1 on 6 matching bases. The V and J ends lost 7 bases and 1 base respectively, with 7 bases between them. The CDR3 consists of 11 residues. Germline values: CDR1 SQVTM, CDR2 ANQGSEA. CDR3 in amino acids: CSGQDNYGYTF. CDR3 in DNA: TGCAGCGGACAGGATAACTATGGCTACACCTTC.

CDR3 protein: CAWSVSGLGEKLFF. The CDR3 DNA sequence: TGTGCCTGGAGTGTATCGGGATTGGGTGAAAAACTGTTTTTT. The V and J genes are TRBV30 and TRBJ1-4; D is unresolved. Per the germline V gene, CDR1 is GTSNPN and CDR2 is SVGIG (reference sequence). There are 14 residues in the CDR3. V lost 0 bases and J lost 7, with 12 bases in between.

This clone has a single count. The V gene is TRBV30, the J gene TRBJ2-7, with 13 bases fitting TRBD2. The CDR3 consists of 17 residues. In germline, CDR1 is GTSNPN, CDR2 SVGIG (reference sequence). The trim removed 1 base at V and 0 bases at J, leaving 6 bases unmatched. CDR3: CAWSAGRTSGSSYEQYF. The CDR3 coding sequence is TGTGCCTGGAGTGCTGGGCGGACTAGCGGGAGCTCCTACGAGCAGTACTTC.

The V gene is TRBV6-1, the J gene TRBJ2-5; weak D call: TRBD1 (6 bases). This CDR3 is 16 amino acids long. Germline assignment: CDR1 MNHNS and CDR2 SASEGT. Trimming took off 3 bases at V and 5 bases at J, with 19 bases between the two ends. CDR3 residues: CASSEGPVHRGETQYF. CDR3 bases: TGTGCCAGCAGTGAGGGCCCCGTTCATAGGGGGGAGACCCAGTACTTC.

The rearrangement joins TRBV30 to TRBJ2-4; 7 bases are a match to TRBD1. The CDR3 runs 17 residues. Trimming cost V 1 base and J 0 bases; bases outside gene matches: 9. Per germline, CDR1 GTSNPN and CDR2 SVGIG (reference sequence). The CDR3 sequence: CAWSGASTGLAKNIQYF. CDR3 nucleotide sequence: TGTGCCTGGAGTGGGGCGTCGACAGGGTTAGCCAAAAACATTCAGTACTTC.

The V and J genes are TRBV7-9 and TRBJ2-5, with 11 bases lining up with TRBD1. The CDR3 is 13 amino acids. Trimming removed 5 bases from V and 8 bases from J; junction bases left unmatched: 4. Per the germline V gene, CDR1 is SEHNR and CDR2 is FQNEAQ (reference sequence). The CDR3 DNA reads as TGTGCCAGCAGCGTCGGACAGGGGGCAACCCAGTACTTC. Protein product: CASSVGQGATQYF.

This clone was detected a few times. The chain is built from TRBV30 and TRBJ1-1; D gene uncertain. Germline CDR1 is GTSNPN and CDR2 is SVGIG (reference sequence). CDR3 length equals 13 residues. Trimming shortened V by 3 bases and J by 0 bases, and 8 bases separated the two germline ends. CDR3 DNA: TGTGCCTGGAGCTTAGACATGAACACTGAAGCTTTCTTT. Its protein product is CAWSLDMNTEAFF.

The chain couples TRBV9 to TRBJ1-2; D is uncertain. The V end was cut by 6 bases, the J end by 4 bases, with 10 bases between. The CDR3 contains 12 residues. Germline values: CDR1 SGDLS, CDR2 YYNGEE. The CDR3 sequence is CASTSLLYGYTF. The CDR3 coding sequence is TGTGCCAGCACCTCCCTCCTCTATGGCTACACCTTC.

The chain uses TRBV10-3 and TRBJ2-5; 11 positions match TRBD1. This CDR3 is built from 15 residues. Germline trimming cut 6 bases from V and 2 bases from J; bases unmatched to any gene: 5. Looked up from germline, CDR1 is ENHRY and CDR2 is SYGVKD. CDR3 DNA: TGTGCCATCAGGGATAGGGACAGGGGGCAAGAGACCCAGTACTTC. Its protein product is CAIRDRDRGQETQYF.

J is TRBJ2-1 and V is TRBV7-3; maybe TRBD2 (5 bases). Looked up from germline, CDR1 is SGHTA and CDR2 is FQGTGA. With 2 bases removed from V and 4 bases from J, the gap between germline ends came to 12 bases. The CDR3 is made up of 15 amino acids. CDR3 sequence: CASSLSPGSYNEQFF. The CDR3 nucleotides read TGTGCCAGCAGCTTATCCCCGGGGTCGTACAATGAGCAGTTCTTC.

The V and J genes are TRBV2 and TRBJ1-2, with TRBD1 matching 11 bases. Germline assignment: CDR1 SNHLY and CDR2 FYNNEI. Germline trimming cut 6 bases from V and 5 bases from J; bases unmatched to any gene: 8. This CDR3 spans 15 amino acids. CDR3 sequence: CASRPGQGAGYGYTF. Written as DNA, the CDR3 is TGTGCCAGCAGGCCCGGACAGGGGGCGGGGTATGGCTACACCTTC.

This clone was counted a few times. This chain joins TRBV30 and TRBJ1-2; TRBD1 aligns across 7 bases. J gave up 4 bases and V 7 bases, and 3 bases lay outside the gene matches. CDR3 size: 11 residues. The germline V gene has CDR1 GTSNPN and CDR2 SVGIG (reference sequence). The DNA of the CDR3 is TGTGCCTCCCCAGGGGGCTATGGCTACACCTTC. This encodes CASPGGYGYTF.

This clone was detected only a few times. The chain recombines TRBV7-2 with TRBJ1-1; D may be TRBD1 (6 bases). Germline V gives CDR1 SGHTA, CDR2 FQGNSA. Trimming shortened V by 7 bases and J by 0 bases, and 12 bases separated the two germline ends. The CDR3 consists of 14 residues. CDR3 coding DNA: TGTGCCAGCAAGCTCGACAGGATGAACACTGAAGCTTTCTTT. Protein: CASKLDRMNTEAFF.

The V call is TRBV30, the J call TRBJ2-7; 11 bases map to TRBD1. The CDR3 extends over 16 amino acids. Germline V gene lookup returns CDR1 GTSNPN and CDR2 SVGIG (reference sequence). J gave up 2 bases and V 1 base, and 7 bases lay outside the gene matches. In DNA, the CDR3 is TGTGCCTGGAGTGACACCCGGGGACAGGGGGCCTACGAGCAGTACTTC. It translates to CAWSDTRGQGAYEQYF.

This clone was picked up a small number of times. The chain combines TRBV29-1 with TRBJ2-5; 7 nucleotides match TRBD1. From germline, CDR1 is SQVTM and CDR2 ANQGSEA. The CDR3 has 12 amino acids. CDR3 sequence (DNA): TGCAGTGGTGGACAGGCATCAGGAACCCAGTACTTC. It yields the protein CSGGQASGTQYF.

This CDR3 reads CASSYGGPSGRSYEQYF. The CDR3 coding sequence is TGTGCCAGCAGTTACGGGGGCCCCAGCGGGAGGTCCTACGAGCAGTACTTC. This sequence joins TRBV25-1 and TRBJ2-7; TRBD2 matches at 9 bases. The CDR3 is 17 residues long. V dropped 5 bases and J dropped 1; count of bases not matched to a gene: 12. CDR1 MGHDK and CDR2 SYGVNS come from the germline V gene.

The chain carries TRBV14 and TRBJ1-2; D might be TRBD1 (6 bases). The CDR3 has 14 amino acids. CDR1 and CDR2 from the germline V gene are SGHDN and FVKESK. The V end lost 4 bases, the J end lost 8 bases, and 17 bases lay between the germline ends. CDR3 loop: CASSRDRNSPGYTF. As DNA, the CDR3 is TGTGCCAGCAGCCGCGACAGGAATTCGCCCGGCTACACCTTC.